These 20 T cell receptor beta chains originate from one sample sequenced in a study of cytomegalovirus exposure and HLA in healthy donors. The PCR ran on 60 Vbeta and 13 Jbeta primers. Assay: immunoSEQ multiplex PCR; the TCRdb copy retains only in-frame clones and omits some. The sample contains over 100,000 clones, around four fifths of which appear only once. The sequenced sample was PBMCs. These receptors originate from a man aged 35 to 55 in good health and CMV-seronegative.

This chain uses TRBV27 with TRBJ2-1; TRBD2 agrees at 10 bases. The V gene end was trimmed by 0 bases and the J gene end by 7 bases; junction bases not matched to a gene: 0. Germline V lookup: CDR1 MNHEY, CDR2 SMNVEV (reference sequence). There are 14 residues in the CDR3. Here the CDR3 DNA reads TGTGCCAGCAGTTTATCACTAGCGGGGAATGAGCAGTTCTTC. The encoded protein is CASSLSLAGNEQFF.

This clone occurred a few times. An end of the junction does not agree with germline; a read error may underlie this. The V and J genes are TRBV7-7 and TRBJ1-3; the D gene is possibly TRBD1 (5 bases). Germline CDR1 is SSHAT and CDR2 is FNYEAQ (reference sequence). The CDR3 is 13 amino acids. CDR3 DNA sequence: TGTGCTAGCAGCCCAGGGTTTGGAAACACCATATATTTT. As protein: CASSPGFGNTIYF.

V is TRBV6-1 and J is TRBJ2-4, with a possible D match to TRBD1 (6 bases). The CDR3 is 16 amino acids. CDR1 MNHNS and CDR2 SASEGT come from the germline V gene. Trimming cost V 2 bases and J 0 bases, with 11 bases left between them. Here the CDR3 reads CASSEWAGEAKNIQYF. The CDR3 DNA is TGTGCCAGCAGTGAATGGGCAGGGGAAGCCAAAAACATTCAGTACTTC.

The sample holds a few counts of this clone. The junction and the germline gene differ at one end; a read error may be behind it. V gene TRBV30 combines with J gene TRBJ2-7; 11 bases are shared with TRBD1. CDR1 is GTSNPN and CDR2 is SVGIG in the germline V gene (reference sequence). The CDR3 extends over 14 amino acids. The CDR3 sequence: CAWSGDRGNRARMF. The CDR3 DNA is TGTGCCTGGAGTGGGGACAGGGGGAACCGCGCCCGAATGTTC.

The chain recombines TRBV7-3 with TRBJ2-1, with TRBD1 as a possible D gene (5 bases). Trimming pared 5 bases from V and 0 bases from J, leaving 11 bases between. CDR3 length equals 15 residues. Per the germline V gene, CDR1 is SGHTA and CDR2 is FQGTGA. The CDR3: CASSLQEASYNEQFF. The CDR3 DNA sequence: TGTGCCAGCAGCCTACAGGAAGCCTCCTACAATGAGCAGTTCTTC.

The genes are TRBV25-1 and TRBJ1-6; D is undetermined. CDR1 is MGHDK, CDR2 SYGVNS, per germline. The CDR3 sequence is 14 residues long. The V end lost 5 bases, the J end lost 2 bases, and 7 bases lay between the germline ends. The CDR3: CASSSPTYNSPLHF. The CDR3, as DNA: TGTGCCAGCAGTAGCCCTACCTATAATTCACCCCTCCACTTT.

CDR3 region: CASSYRGLDSPLHF. The CDR3 DNA reads as TGTGCCAGCAGTTACAGGGGCTTGGATTCACCCCTCCACTTT. V and J are TRBV6-5 and TRBJ1-6; the D gene is possibly TRBD1 (5 bases). Looked up from germline, CDR1 is MNHEY and CDR2 is SVGAGI. CDR3 length: 14 amino acids. Between the trimmed V and J ends, which lost 2 bases and 8 bases, there was a span of 10 bases.

The V call is TRBV7-9, the J call TRBJ2-7; D may be TRBD1 (5 bases). V lost 0 bases, J lost 0 bases, and 9 bases lay in between. The CDR3 totals 15 residues. Germline CDR1 and CDR2: SEHNR and FQNEAQ (reference sequence). CDR3 nucleotide sequence: TGTGCCAGCAGCTTAGCGCTAGGGGTCTCCTACGAGCAGTACTTC. This sequence encodes CASSLALGVSYEQYF.

The chain combines TRBV5-1 with TRBJ2-7; D may be TRBD2 (7 bases). V was cut by 6 bases and J by 7 bases, with 17 bases left in between. This CDR3 is built from 13 residues. Germline V gene data show CDR1 as SGHRS and CDR2 as YFSETQ. CDR3 region: CASKLTGGQEQYF. Written as DNA, the CDR3 is TGCGCCAGCAAGCTTACGGGGGGCCAGGAGCAGTACTTC.

The chain joins TRBV16 to TRBJ2-3, with TRBD2 matching over 11 bases. In germline, CDR1 is KGHSY, CDR2 FQNENV. The CDR3 is 15 residues long. Trimming took 1 base from V and 6 from J; bases not matched to a gene: 3. CDR3 amino acids: CASSQWGLAADTQYF. In DNA, the CDR3 is TGTGCCAGCAGCCAATGGGGACTAGCGGCTGATACGCAGTATTTT.

V is TRBV10-3 and J is TRBJ1-4; 9 bases fit TRBD1. CDR1 is ENHRY, CDR2 SYGVKD, per germline. This CDR3 region has 14 residues. Losses at the gene ends were 5 bases for V and 5 bases for J; bases not matched to a gene: 3. Written as DNA, the CDR3 is TGTGCCATCAGTAGTGGGACAGGGAATGAAAAACTGTTTTTT. It yields the protein CAISSGTGNEKLFF.

Comments on this clone: The same CDR3 also results from other DNA sequences found in this sample. The chain recombines TRBV6-4 with TRBJ1-1; TRBD1 is a possible D gene (5 bases). V lost 5 bases, J lost 4 bases, and 14 bases lay in between. CDR3 length: 14 residues. Germline CDR1 reads MRHNA; CDR2 reads SNTAGT. CDR3 residues: CASSPGLGSTEAFF. Here the CDR3 DNA reads TGTGCCAGCAGTCCAGGGTTGGGTAGCACTGAAGCTTTCTTT.

This clone has only a few counts. The chain joins TRBV9 to TRBJ1-1; D call uncertain. This CDR3 has 15 residues. The germline V gene encodes CDR1 SGDLS and CDR2 YYNGEE. V gave up 0 bases and J gave up 0 bases, with 9 bases separating them. The CDR3, as DNA: TGTGCCAGCAGCGTAGTTTCAAACATGAACACTGAAGCTTTCTTT. Translated, it gives CASSVVSNMNTEAFF.

The V call is TRBV13, the J call TRBJ2-3; 7 nucleotides line up with TRBD2. CDR1 is PRHDT, CDR2 FYEKMQ, per germline (reference sequence). The CDR3 extends over 14 amino acids. Trimming cost V 5 bases and J 8 bases; bases outside gene matches: 10. The CDR3 reads CASSPSSGTATQYF. The CDR3 DNA follows: TGTGCCAGCAGCCCATCTAGCGGTACGGCTACGCAGTATTTT.

The CDR3 region is CSAFKEASNQPQHF. The CDR3 DNA sequence: TGCAGCGCCTTTAAAGAGGCCAGCAATCAGCCCCAGCATTTT. This chain links TRBV29-1 with TRBJ1-5; D gene uncertain. The CDR3 is made up of 14 amino acids. Trimming cost V 7 bases and J 1 base, with 14 bases left between them. CDR1 and CDR2 from the germline V gene are SQVTM and ANQGSEA.

A single count supports this clone. The V call is TRBV9, the J call TRBJ2-5, with 8 bases lining up with TRBD1. V lost 3 bases and J lost 5; bases outside the gene matches: 9. Germline V gene data show CDR1 as SGDLS and CDR2 as YYNGEE. CDR3 size: 15 residues. As DNA, the CDR3 is TGTGCCAGCAGCGCTCTTGGACAGGGCGCCGAGACCCAGTACTTC. This sequence encodes CASSALGQGAETQYF.

The V and J genes are TRBV30 and TRBJ1-2; D may be TRBD1 (5 bases). Looked up from germline, CDR1 is GTSNPN and CDR2 is SVGIG (reference sequence). The CDR3 length is 11 residues. V was trimmed by 3 bases and J by 11 bases, leaving 13 bases between them. The DNA of the CDR3 is TGTGCCTGGAGACACAGGCCCCCGTACACCTTC. It translates to CAWRHRPPYTF.

This clone occurred once. The gene calls are TRBV15 and TRBJ2-3, with D possibly being TRBD2 (5 bases). CDR3 length: 13 amino acids. Trimming left V 0 bases short and J 14 bases short, with 15 bases between. The germline CDR1 and CDR2 sequences are LNHNV and YYDKDF (reference sequence). The CDR3 bases are TGTGCCACCAGCAGAGATCACGGGGATGTGAGGTATTTT. Its protein product is CATSRDHGDVRYF.

The rearrangement uses TRBV6-1 and TRBJ1-1, with 7 nucleotides matching TRBD1. This CDR3 region has 14 residues. The ends lost 4 bases at V and 4 bases at J; junction bases unmatched: 6. Looked up from germline, CDR1 is MNHNS and CDR2 is SASEGT. CDR3 DNA sequence: TGTGCCAGCAGTGGAACAGGGGTTGGCACTGAAGCTTTCTTT. Its translation: CASSGTGVGTEAFF.

The chain couples TRBV6-4 to TRBJ1-4; D gene uncertain. Looked up from germline, CDR1 is MRHNA and CDR2 is SNTAGT. The CDR3 consists of 15 residues. V gave up 0 bases and J gave up 6 bases, with 11 bases separating them. CDR3 nucleotide sequence: TGTGCCAGCAGTGACTCGAACAGAGTAGATGAAAAACTGTTTTTT. Its translation is CASSDSNRVDEKLFF.